This T cell receptor beta chain comes out of a study of CD8 T cells in Susac syndrome. With 8 bases removed from V and 1 base from J, the gap between germline ends came to 11 bases. The CDR3 is made up of 13 amino acids. Per germline, CDR1 MNHEY and CDR2 SMNVEV (reference sequence). RNA was extracted with the RNeasy kit, and a quantity of roughly 0.5 to 1 ug was reverse transcribed using random hexamers. The method of amplification for TCR beta CDR3 was immunoSEQ multiplex PCR, covering 54 Vbeta and 13 Jbeta. Each CDR3 protein is one row after TCRdb ran MiXCR on the immunoSEQ multiplex PCR reads. The table lists about 140,000 distinct CDR3 sequences, about 94% of them singletons. CD8+ and CD4+ T cells circulating in blood were sequenced for TCR beta. Age- and sex-matched healthy donors served as the control group. TEMRA cells were FACS-enriched, and CD8+ and CD4+ T cells were isolated negatively.

The TCR sequence derives from a human donor in good health. This sequence joins TRBV27 and TRBJ1-1; TRBD1 is a possible D gene (5 bases). Sequencing used CD8+ T cells from PBMCs. The CDR3 DNA sequence: TGTGCCAGCGGGGTTGACAGGAACACTGAAGCTTTCTTT. This codes for CASGVDRNTEAFF.